This entry lists 8 T cell receptor beta chains sequenced from one sample in a study of cytomegalovirus exposure and HLA in healthy donors. Primers for the PCR totalled 60 Vbeta and 13 Jbeta. Using immunoSEQ multiplex PCR, the repertoire was profiled, and TCRdb retains in-frame clones only, with some absent. The data contain over 100,000 clones, about 78% of them seen just once; the ten biggest clones take up about 1.5%. The source material was PBMCs. The receptors derive from a female donor in good health and CMV-seronegative.

This clone has only a few counts. The V and J genes are TRBV28 and TRBJ2-5; weak D call: TRBD2 (5 bases). Germline CDR1 and CDR2: MDHEN and SYDVKM. The V gene lost 2 bases and the J gene lost 5 bases, with 12 bases spanning the gap. This CDR3 has 14 residues. The CDR3 nucleotides are TGTGCCAGCAGTTTAAGCGGCACGGCGGAGACCCAGTACTTC. Its protein product is CASSLSGTAETQYF.

Only a few counts were recorded for this clone. The rearrangement joins TRBV4-3 to TRBJ2-5, with TRBD2 identical over 7 bases. V trimming: 1 base; J trimming: 5 bases; junction bases outside the gene matches: 7. CDR1 and CDR2 (germline): LGHNA, YSLEER. The CDR3 has 15 residues. The CDR3 DNA sequence: TGCGCCAGCAGCCAAGTCTGGGGGGGAGGGGAGACCCAGTACTTC. Its protein is CASSQVWGGGETQYF.

V gene TRBV5-1 combines with J gene TRBJ2-7, with D possibly being TRBD2 (6 bases). The CDR3 loop spans 15 amino acids. The V end was cut by 0 bases, the J end by 1 base, with 11 bases between. CDR1 is SGHRS, CDR2 YFSETQ, per germline. The CDR3 nucleotides are TGCGCCAGCAGCTTGGGGGGAGGCCATTCCTACGAGCAGTACTTC. This encodes CASSLGGGHSYEQYF.

The CDR3 DNA reads TGTGCCAGCTCACCGGGGAGTCCCTACGAGCAGTACTTC. Its translation is CASSPGSPYEQYF. J is TRBJ2-7 and V is TRBV18; a possible D gene is TRBD2 (5 bases). The CDR3 sequence is 13 residues long. The V end lost 3 bases, the J end lost 2 bases, and 8 bases lay between the germline ends. CDR1 and CDR2 from the germline V gene are KGHSH and LQKENI.

The chain has TRBV5-1 and TRBJ2-7; 9 nucleotides line up with TRBD2. Germline CDR1 SGHRS, CDR2 YFSETQ. This CDR3 comprises 14 residues. V gave up 3 bases and J gave up 6 bases; unmatched junction bases: 7. CDR3 nucleotide sequence: TGCGCCAGCAGCTACTTAGCGGGAGTGGGCGAGCAGTACTTC. As protein: CASSYLAGVGEQYF.

This rearrangement joins TRBV5-1 to TRBJ2-3; TRBD2 aligns across 7 bases. The CDR3 is 17 amino acids. The germline gives CDR1 SGHRS, CDR2 YFSETQ. Trimming at V came to 1 base and at J to 0 bases, leaving 8 bases not matched to a gene. The CDR3 nucleotides are TGCGCCAGCAGCTTGTACCTCAAGCGGGGTAGCACAGATACGCAGTATTTT. Protein product: CASSLYLKRGSTDTQYF.

The chain is built from TRBV5-1 and TRBJ1-2, with D unclear. The CDR3 is made up of 15 amino acids. Germline CDR1 reads SGHRS; CDR2 reads YFSETQ. Trimming removed 3 bases at V and 0 bases at J, with 12 bases between. This chain's CDR3 is CASSSGSPPNYGYTF. The CDR3 region has the DNA TGCGCCAGCAGCTCCGGGAGTCCTCCTAACTATGGCTACACCTTC.

The CDR3 reads CASSLAGTGADEQYF. Written as DNA, the CDR3 is TGTGCCAGCAGCTTAGCGGGGACAGGGGCTGACGAGCAGTACTTC. The chain is built from TRBV7-2 and TRBJ2-7; 10 nucleotides line up with TRBD1. Losses at the gene ends were 0 bases for V and 5 bases for J; bases not matched to a gene: 4. CDR3 length: 15 amino acids. Germline CDR1 is SGHTA and CDR2 is FQGNSA.